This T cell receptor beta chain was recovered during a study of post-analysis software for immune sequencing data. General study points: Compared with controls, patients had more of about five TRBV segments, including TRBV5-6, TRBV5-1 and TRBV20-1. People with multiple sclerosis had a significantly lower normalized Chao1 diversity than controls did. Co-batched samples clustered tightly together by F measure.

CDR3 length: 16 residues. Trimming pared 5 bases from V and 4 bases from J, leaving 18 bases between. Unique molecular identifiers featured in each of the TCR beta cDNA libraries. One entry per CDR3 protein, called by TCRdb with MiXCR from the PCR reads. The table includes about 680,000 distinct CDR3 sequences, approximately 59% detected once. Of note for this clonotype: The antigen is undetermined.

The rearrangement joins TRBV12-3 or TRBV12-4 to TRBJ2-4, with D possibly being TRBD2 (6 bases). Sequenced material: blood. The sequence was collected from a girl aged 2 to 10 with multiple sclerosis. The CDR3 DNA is TGTGCCAGCAGTCGATCTGGCGGGACGGAAAAAAACATTCAGTACTTC. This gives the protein CASSRSGGTEKNIQYF.